These 2 T cell receptor beta chains came from one sample sequenced in a study of T cell responses to AZD1222 COVID-19 vaccine. TCRdb keeps only in-frame clones here, not all; method: immunoSEQ multiplex PCR. Of 150,000 or so clones in the sample, more than 75% were seen once. Source: peripheral blood, taken 28 days after the second AZD1222 dose. These receptors were taken from an adult who received the AZD1222 COVID-19 vaccine.

The V and J genes are TRBV7-2 and TRBJ2-1; tentatively, D is TRBD2 (6 bases). The CDR3 runs 13 residues. CDR1 SGHTA and CDR2 FQGNSA come from the germline V gene. Between the trimmed V and J ends, which lost 6 bases and 5 bases, there was a span of 11 bases. Here the CDR3 reads CASRPLANNEQFF. The CDR3 DNA reads TGTGCCAGCAGACCACTAGCAAACAATGAGCAGTTCTTC. Full variable domain (remainder filled in from reference TRBV7-2 and TRBJ2-1): GAGVSQSPSNKVTEKGKDVELRCDPISGHTALYWYRQSLGQGLEFLIYFQGNSAPDKSGLPSDRFSAERTGGSVSTLTIQRTQQEDSAVYLCASRPLANNEQFFGPGTRLTVL.

This clone has a handful of counts. The chain joins TRBV7-7 to TRBJ2-7, with D maybe TRBD1 (7 bases). This CDR3 spans 13 amino acids. Looked up from germline, CDR1 is SSHAT and CDR2 is FNYEAQ (reference sequence). V lost 5 bases and J 2 bases, leaving 10 bases between the germline ends. Written as DNA, the CDR3 is TGTGCCAGCAGCCCAGGGGGGACCTACGAGCAGTACTTC. It yields the protein CASSPGGTYEQYF.